The clone carrying this T cell receptor beta chain was seen just once. Here immunoSEQ multiplex PCR was the method, and the copy in TCRdb shows in-frame clones only, minus some. The sample shows a few hundred thousand clones, around 82% of them seen only once. This CDR3 region has 14 residues. The germline CDR1 and CDR2 sequences are GTSNPN and SVGIG (reference sequence). V dropped 7 bases and J dropped 5; count of bases not matched to a gene: 11. The entry originates in a study of blood T cell repertoires in COVID-19. Across the whole study: Acute and convalescent COVID-19 specimens originated in the United States, Italy and Spain. PBMCs, B-cell-depleted T cells, or T cells were the source of the cDNA or gDNA that made up the material.

The sequenced material came from peripheral blood. This chain links TRBV30 with TRBJ2-7, with 10 nucleotides matching TRBD1. The receptor was derived from a woman in her thirties who had recovered from COVID-19. The chain's CDR3 is CASPGDRGRHEQYF. The CDR3 bases are TGTGCCTCCCCAGGGGACAGGGGCCGGCACGAGCAGTACTTC.